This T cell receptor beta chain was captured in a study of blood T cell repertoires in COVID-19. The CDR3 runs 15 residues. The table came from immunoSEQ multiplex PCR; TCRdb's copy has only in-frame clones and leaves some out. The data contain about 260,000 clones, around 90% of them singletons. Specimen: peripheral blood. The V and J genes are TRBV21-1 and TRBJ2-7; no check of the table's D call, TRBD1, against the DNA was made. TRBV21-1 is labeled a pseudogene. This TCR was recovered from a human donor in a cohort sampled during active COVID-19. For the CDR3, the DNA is TGTGCCAGCAGCACAGAGACATCCTGGGCCTACGAGCAGTACTTC. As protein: CASSTETSWAYEQYF.